This T cell receptor (beta chain) came from a study of blood T cell repertoires in COVID-19. Looked up from germline, CDR1 is SGHDT and CDR2 is YYEEEE. The CDR3 runs to 15 residues. V trimming: 1 base; J trimming: 2 bases; junction bases outside the gene matches: 5. Produced via immunoSEQ multiplex PCR; TCRdb's table is partial and in-frame only. This table has 150,000 to 200,000 clones, about four fifths appearing once. The sample consisted of PBMCs or T cells enriched from blood (not recorded which). The chain links TRBV5-6 to TRBJ1-2; 7 nucleotides agree with TRBD1. The TCR comes from a woman between 25 and 40 years old who had been exposed to COVID-19. Written as DNA, the CDR3 is TGTGCCAGCAGCTTGTCGGCAGGGGGAAACTATGGCTACACCTTC. Its translation is CASSLSAGGNYGYTF.